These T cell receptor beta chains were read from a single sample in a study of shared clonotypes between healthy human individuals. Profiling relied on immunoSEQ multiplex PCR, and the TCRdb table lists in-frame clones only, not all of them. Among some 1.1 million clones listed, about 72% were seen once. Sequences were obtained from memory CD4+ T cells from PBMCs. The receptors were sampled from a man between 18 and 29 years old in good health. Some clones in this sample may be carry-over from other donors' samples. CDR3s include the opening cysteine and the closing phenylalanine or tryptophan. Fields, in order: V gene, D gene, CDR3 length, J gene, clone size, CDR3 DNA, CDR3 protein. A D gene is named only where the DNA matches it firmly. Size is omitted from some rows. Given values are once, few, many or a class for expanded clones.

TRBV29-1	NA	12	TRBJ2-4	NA	TGCAGCGTTTGGGGCGGGGAAAACATTCAGTACTTC	CSVWGGENIQYF
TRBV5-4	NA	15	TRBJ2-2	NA	TGTGCCAGCAGCTCGAGCGGCGGTCAGACCGGGGAGCTGTTTTTT	CASSSSGGQTGELFF
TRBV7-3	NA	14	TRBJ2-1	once	TGTGCCAGCAGCCCTACCCGAGGTCTCGATGAGCAGTTCTTC	CASSPTRGLDEQFF
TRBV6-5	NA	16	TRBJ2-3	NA	TGTGCCAGCAGTTACTCGGGGGCAGGGGACACAGATACGCAGTATTTT	CASSYSGAGDTDTQYF
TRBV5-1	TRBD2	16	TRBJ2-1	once	TGCGCCAGCAGCTCGTCGAGCGGGACGACTTACAATGAGCAGTTCTTC	CASSSSSGTTYNEQFF
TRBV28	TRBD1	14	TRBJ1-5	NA	TGTGCCAGCACTCCGGGACAGGGTGATCAGCCCCAGCATTTT	CASTPGQGDQPQHF
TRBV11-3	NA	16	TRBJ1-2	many	TGTGCCAGCATAACGGAAGACAGCGAAGCTAACTATGGCTACACCTTC	CASITEDSEANYGYTF
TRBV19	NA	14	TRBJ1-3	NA	TGTGCCAGCTTGGACAGTCACTCTGGAAACACCATATATTTT	CASLDSHSGNTIYF
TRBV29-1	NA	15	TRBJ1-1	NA	TGCAGCGTTGAAGGAGGAGCAGGGCGAAACACTGAAGCTTTCTTT	CSVEGGAGRNTEAFF
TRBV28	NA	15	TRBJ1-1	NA	TGTGCCAGCAGGGAGAGGGAGTTGCGTCCGGCTGAAGCTTTCTTT	CASRERELRPAEAFF
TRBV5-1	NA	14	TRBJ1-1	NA	TGCGCCAGCAGCTCGATACAGGGTAACACTGAAGCTTTCTTT	CASSSIQGNTEAFF
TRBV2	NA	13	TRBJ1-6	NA	TGTGCCAGCAGGGACAGCCGCAGTTCACCCCTCCACTTT	CASRDSRSSPLHF
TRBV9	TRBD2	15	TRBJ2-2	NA	TGTGCCAGCAGCCAAACTAGCGGGTCGGGCGGGGAGCTGTTTTTT	CASSQTSGSGGELFF
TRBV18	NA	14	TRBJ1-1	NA	TGTGCCAGCTCACCACGGGACGGGGTAACTGAAGCTTTCTTT	CASSPRDGVTEAFF
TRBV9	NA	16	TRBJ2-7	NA	TGTGCCAGCAGCCGGGGAGTGGGCGCCCTCTCCTACGAGCAGTACTTC	CASSRGVGALSYEQYF
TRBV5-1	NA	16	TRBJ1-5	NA	TGCGCCAGCAGCTTGGGGGTTAGAGAAAGCAATCAGCCCCAGCATTTT	CASSLGVRESNQPQHF
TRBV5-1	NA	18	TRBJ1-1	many	TGCGCCAGCAGCTTAGGGCCGGGACGAAGGATCAGGAACACTGAAGCTTTCTTT	CASSLGPGRRIRNTEAFF
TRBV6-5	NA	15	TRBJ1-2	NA	TGTGCCAGCAGTTACTTGGGGGCCTCTAACTATGGCTACACCTTC	CASSYLGASNYGYTF
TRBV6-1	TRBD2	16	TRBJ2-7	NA	TGTGCCAGCAGTGACCTAGCGGGAGGCGCATCCTACGAGCAGTACTTC	CASSDLAGGASYEQYF
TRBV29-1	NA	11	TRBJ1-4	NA	TGCAGCGTCCTAAGGGGTGAAAAACTGTTTTTT	CSVLRGEKLFF
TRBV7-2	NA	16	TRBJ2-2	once	TGTGCCAGCAGCTTATTAGGGGCGCTGAACACCGGGGAGCTGTTTTTT	CASSLLGALNTGELFF
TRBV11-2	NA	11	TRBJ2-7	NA	TGTGCCAGCAGCCCCGCTAGGGAGCAGTACTTC	CASSPAREQYF
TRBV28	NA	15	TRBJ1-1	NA	TGTGCCAGCAGTATTCTCGGACATCAGAACACTGAAGCTTTCTTT	CASSILGHQNTEAFF
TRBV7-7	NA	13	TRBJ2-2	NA	TGTGCCAGCAGCCCCCAAGGGACCGGGGAGCTGTTTTTT	CASSPQGTGELFF
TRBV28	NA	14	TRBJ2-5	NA	TGTGCCAGCAGTTCCCCAGGGGTTTCGGAGACCCAGTACTTC	CASSSPGVSETQYF
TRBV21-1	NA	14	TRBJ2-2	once	TGTGCCAGCGGGGCCCCTTCGAACACCGGGGAGCTGTTTTTT	CASGAPSNTGELFF
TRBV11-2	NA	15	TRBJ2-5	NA	TGTGCCAGCAGATCACCCAGGGGCCTTCAAGAGACCCAGTACTTC	CASRSPRGLQETQYF
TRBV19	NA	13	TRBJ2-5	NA	TGTGCCAGTAGTATAGACCCTGAAGAGACCCAGTACTTC	CASSIDPEETQYF
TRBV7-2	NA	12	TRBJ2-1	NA	TGTGCCAGCAGCTTAGGAGAGTCTGAGCAGTTCTTC	CASSLGESEQFF